This TCR beta chain was captured in a study of T cells in Graves' hyperthyroidism and ophthalmopathy. RNA transcripts served as the template for amplifying TCR beta CDR3 regions. The TCR CDR3 was amplified in a first-round RT-PCR using the HTBI primer set. Each CDR3 protein gets one entry after TCRdb re-called the multiplex PCR reads with MiXCR. The sample carries 600,000 to 850,000 distinct CDR3 sequences, over 15% recorded once. Blood dates from first hyperthyroidism diagnosis, before any ophthalmopathy symptoms. The CDR3 is 19 residues long. V lost 2 bases, J lost 5 bases, and 10 bases stayed unmatched. CDR1 and CDR2 from the germline V gene are MNHEY and SVGEGT. This clonotype was recorded at least ten times.

The sequence was collected from a woman aged 50 to 60 with Graves' hyperthyroidism that later progressed to Graves' ophthalmopathy. Sequencing was performed on blood. The chain links TRBV6-2 or TRBV6-3 to TRBJ2-2, with 14 bases lining up with TRBD2. CDR3 DNA sequence: TGTGCCAGCAGTTACGGGACTAGCGGGGGTACCTCGGAGACCGGGGAGCTGTTTTTT. Translation: CASSYGTSGGTSETGELFF.